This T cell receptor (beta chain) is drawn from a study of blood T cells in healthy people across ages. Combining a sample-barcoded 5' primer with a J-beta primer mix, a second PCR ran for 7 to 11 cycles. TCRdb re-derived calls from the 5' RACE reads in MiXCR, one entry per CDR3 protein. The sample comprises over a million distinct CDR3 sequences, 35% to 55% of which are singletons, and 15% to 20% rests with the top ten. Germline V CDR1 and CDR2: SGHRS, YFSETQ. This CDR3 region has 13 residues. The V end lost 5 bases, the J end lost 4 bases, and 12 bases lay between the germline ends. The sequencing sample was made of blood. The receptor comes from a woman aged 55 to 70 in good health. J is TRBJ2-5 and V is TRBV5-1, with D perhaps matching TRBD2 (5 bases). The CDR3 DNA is TGCGCCAGCAGGGGAGCTTCCCTAGAGACCCAGTACTTC. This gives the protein CASRGASLETQYF.